This TCR beta chain was obtained from a study of blood T cells in healthy people across ages. It was with a sample-barcoded 5' primer and a J-beta primer mix that a second PCR of roughly 7 to 12 cycles was run. TCRdb reanalysed the 5' RACE reads using MiXCR and keeps one entry per CDR3 protein. The table includes 1.2 million to 1.5 million distinct CDR3 sequences, 42% detected once. This clonotype has a count of ten or more. The target antigen is unknown. Study findings and constraints: Higher diversity and more naive CD4+ cells were features of long-lived donors, compared to aged donors.

Germline CDR1 reads SQVTM; CDR2 reads ANQGSEA. CDR3 length: 15 amino acids. V was pared by 4 bases and J by 6 bases, with 22 bases between. This clonotype was sampled from a woman aged 18-29 years in good health. The sequencing input was blood. The V gene is TRBV29-1, the J gene TRBJ2-7, with unresolved D. CDR3 amino acids: CSVAPESDMLREQYF. In DNA, the CDR3 is TGCAGCGTTGCCCCCGAAAGCGACATGTTACGCGAGCAGTACTTC.